What follows describes a single T cell receptor (beta chain). Its specificity is unknown. The record originates from a study of cytomegalovirus exposure and HLA in healthy donors. The length of the CDR3 is 15 residues. Germline lookup yields CDR1 SNHLY and CDR2 FYNNEI. Trimming cost V 1 base and J 0 bases, with 7 bases left between them. Vbeta (60) and Jbeta (13) primers were used in the PCR. Under the authors' procedure: In a later analysis, of 79 million or so unique beta chains, roughly 9.9 million appeared in at least two donors. Sequencing used immunoSEQ multiplex PCR; TCRdb keeps in-frame clones, though not all of them. V and J calls and clone size come straight from that table; D and trimming were deduced from the DNA. The sample has more than 85,000 clones, approximately 81% seen once. The study, taken as a whole, reports: It was only CMV serostatus that was available as immune exposure information. Across donors, presence/absence analyses took sequencing depth to be roughly uniform. In a later analysis, specific HLA alleles were associated with approximately 16,000 TCR beta sequences at a 0.05 false discovery rate.

This TCR was sampled from a young man in good health and CMV-seronegative. Material: PBMCs. The genes are TRBV2 and TRBJ2-4, with D hard to call. The CDR3 nucleotides are TGTGCCAGCAGTGAAGTACAGCTAGCCAAAAACATTCAGTACTTC. Amino acids: CASSEVQLAKNIQYF.